Following are 25 T cell receptor beta chains from one sample sequenced in a study of T cell responses to AZD1222 COVID-19 vaccine (dated by TCRdb to the early 2020s). In light of the paper, this sample's time point label describes: baseline before first vaccination. What the treatment or condition label conveys for this sample: meningococcal conjugate vaccine given as trial control. The library was prepared using the immunoSEQ multiplex PCR assay. TCRdb retrieved this table from immuneACCESS and kept in-frame rearrangements only. Not all clones are present; in checked studies, unresolved V genes account for under half, and no reason is known for the remainder. The sample records some 99,000 clones, approximately 88% of which are singletons. The ten largest clonotypes hold 13% of the sample. This specimen consisted of peripheral blood, obtained on day 0 of MenACWY control vaccination. These TCRs come from an adult in good health.

V usage is TRBV4-2 and J usage is TRBJ2-5, with 9 bases matching TRBD2. Germline V gives CDR1 LGHNA, CDR2 YNFKEQ. This CDR3 is 15 amino acids long. V lost 1 base to trimming and J lost 5 bases; unmatched junction nucleotides: 5. CDR3 DNA sequence: TGTGCCAGCAGCCAAGGGGCGGGAGGGGAGGAGACCCAGTACTTC. It translates to CASSQGAGGEETQYF.

The genes are TRBV7-8 and TRBJ2-1; D uncertain. CDR3 length: 14 residues. Germline V gene sequence: CDR1 SGHVS, CDR2 FQNEAQ. Deletions cut 5 bases from V and 3 bases from J, with 11 bases between. CDR3 coding DNA: TGTGCCAGCAGCCCGAGTCGGATCTACAATGAGCAGTTCTTC. Translation: CASSPSRIYNEQFF.

This chain connects TRBV14 to TRBJ2-7; the match to TRBD1 covers 9 bases. Per the germline V gene, CDR1 is SGHDN and CDR2 is FVKESK. V was clipped by 10 bases and J by 5 bases; unmatched bases: 9. CDR3 length: 13 amino acids. In nucleotides, the CDR3 is TGTGCCACAGGCCGGGACAGGGTGAACGAGCAGTACTTC. Its translation: CATGRDRVNEQYF.

The chain recombines TRBV11-2 with TRBJ2-1; the D gene could be TRBD1 or TRBD2 (6 bases each). Deletions cut 2 bases from V and 2 bases from J, with 19 bases between. Germline CDR1 reads SGHAT; CDR2 reads FQNNGV. CDR3 length equals 18 residues. This CDR3 reads CASSLRGARDSAYNEQFF. The CDR3 bases are TGTGCCAGCAGCTTAAGGGGGGCCCGGGACTCCGCCTACAATGAGCAGTTCTTC.

The gene calls are TRBV9 and TRBJ2-2; 8 bases line up with TRBD2. CDR1 is SGDLS and CDR2 is YYNGEE in the germline V gene. The junction had 3 bases not matched to a gene; V was cut back by 2 bases and J by 6 bases. This CDR3 is built from 14 residues. The CDR3: CASSVAGGPGELFF. Here the CDR3 DNA reads TGTGCCAGCAGCGTTGCGGGAGGTCCCGGGGAGCTGTTTTTT.

The V call is TRBV12-3 or TRBV12-4, the J call TRBJ2-2; either TRBD1 or TRBD2 may fit D (5 bases each). The germline V and J ends were trimmed by 5 bases and 5 bases, with 9 bases remaining between them. The CDR3 loop spans 13 amino acids. The CDR3 DNA sequence: TGTGCCAGCAGTGCGTGGGGGACCGGGGAGCTGTTTTTT. This translates into CASSAWGTGELFF.

The gene calls are TRBV3-1 (or the pseudogene TRBV3-2) and TRBJ1-2; possible D gene TRBD1, 6 bases. The V and J ends lost 7 bases and 8 bases respectively, with 23 bases between them. Germline lookup yields CDR1 LGHDT and CDR2 YNNKEL (reference sequence). This CDR3 has 15 residues. The CDR3 loop is CASTTMRSGGGGYTF. The CDR3 bases are TGTGCCAGCACCACGATGAGGAGCGGGGGCGGCGGCTACACCTTC.

The CDR3 loop is CASSLSGRGSRLGASVPYNEQFF. The CDR3 DNA reads TGTGCCAGCAGTTTATCCGGCAGGGGGTCTCGACTAGGGGCTAGCGTTCCCTACAATGAGCAGTTCTTC. The rearrangement links TRBV28 to TRBJ2-1, with a possible D match to TRBD1 (7 bases). Germline CDR1 and CDR2: MDHEN and SYDVKM. Trimming removed 1 base from V and 2 bases from J, with 33 bases in between. The CDR3 consists of 23 residues.

V gene TRBV6-5 combines with J gene TRBJ1-1; D not resolved. From germline, CDR1 is MNHEY and CDR2 SVGAGI. The CDR3 spans 15 residues. V was cut by 1 base and J by 1 base, with 10 bases left in between. CDR3 protein: CASSYYQAANTEAFF. CDR3 sequence (DNA): TGTGCCAGCAGTTACTACCAGGCGGCGAACACTGAAGCTTTCTTT.

This sequence joins TRBV2 and TRBJ1-4; D gene ambiguous. Trimming stripped 3 bases from V and 6 bases from J, with 14 bases between. Germline CDR1 reads SNHLY; CDR2 reads FYNNEI. CDR3 length: 15 residues. The chain's CDR3 is CASSERPQRDEKLFF. CDR3 in DNA: TGTGCCAGCAGTGAGCGGCCACAGCGAGATGAAAAACTGTTTTTT.

The chain combines TRBV6-1 with TRBJ2-1; a possible D gene is TRBD1 (5 bases). The CDR3 is 14 amino acids. The V end was cut by 3 bases, the J end by 6 bases, with 12 bases between. Germline V gene data show CDR1 as MNHNS and CDR2 as SASEGT. The CDR3 DNA reads TGTGCCAGCAGTGAGACCTTAGACAGCAATGAGCAGTTCTTC. This gives the protein CASSETLDSNEQFF.

The V call is TRBV6-5, the J call TRBJ2-7; TRBD2 agrees at 11 bases. This CDR3 contains 12 residues. From germline, CDR1 is MNHEY and CDR2 SVGAGI. V was clipped by 7 bases and J by 9 bases; unmatched bases: 5. The CDR3 loop is CASMTSGKVQYF. Written as DNA, the CDR3 is TGTGCCAGCATGACTAGCGGGAAGGTGCAGTACTTC.

V and J are TRBV7-9 and TRBJ1-1; D uncertain. Deletions cut 1 base from V and 10 bases from J, with 13 bases between. Germline V CDR1 and CDR2: SEHNR, FQNEAQ (reference sequence). CDR3 length: 13 amino acids. In DNA, the CDR3 is TGTGCCAGCAGCTTAGAACCGGGCCGGGGAGCTTTCTTT. It codes for CASSLEPGRGAFF.

The chain recombines TRBV6-2 or TRBV6-3 with TRBJ1-1, with unresolved D. V was trimmed by 7 bases and J by 1 base, leaving 19 bases between them. This CDR3 is built from 16 residues. Germline V gene sequence: CDR1 MNHEY, CDR2 SVGEGT. The CDR3 sequence is CASIPSYGFQNTEAFF. The DNA of the CDR3 is TGTGCCAGCATCCCATCGTATGGGTTCCAGAACACTGAAGCTTTCTTT.

The chain recombines TRBV28 with TRBJ2-2; 8 nucleotides agree with TRBD1. V shed 6 bases and J 6 bases; nucleotides not matched to a gene: 6. Looked up from germline, CDR1 is MDHEN and CDR2 is SYDVKM. The CDR3 loop spans 14 amino acids. CDR3: CASSLQGAAGELFF. The CDR3 bases are TGTGCCAGCAGCCTGCAGGGGGCAGCCGGGGAGCTGTTTTTT. Drawing the rest from reference TRBV28 and TRBJ2-2, the complete variable domain is DVKVTQSSRYLVKRTGEKVFLECVQDMDHENMFWYRQDPGLGLRLIYFSYDVKMKEKGDIPEGYSVSREKKERFSLILESASTNQTSMYLCASSLQGAAGELFFGEGSRLTVL.

The V gene is TRBV4-3, the J gene TRBJ1-1; the D is unclear. V was pared by 2 bases and J by 0 bases, with 4 bases between. The CDR3 spans 13 residues. Germline CDR1 reads LGHNA; CDR2 reads YSLEER. The DNA for the CDR3 is TGCGCCAGCAGCCAACTCCTGAACACTGAAGCTTTCTTT. This translates into CASSQLLNTEAFF.

The chain joins TRBV13 to TRBJ2-5; TRBD2 might be the D (6 bases). V dropped 5 bases and J dropped 2 bases, with 15 bases sitting between them. The germline V gene encodes CDR1 PRHDT and CDR2 FYEKMQ (reference sequence). This CDR3 has 15 amino acids. The CDR3 is CASSATVRGQETQYF. The CDR3 DNA sequence: TGTGCCAGCAGCGCGACCGTCCGGGGGCAAGAGACCCAGTACTTC.

V and J are TRBV5-5 and TRBJ1-2; 9 bases match TRBD1. Germline V gene lookup returns CDR1 SGHKS and CDR2 YYEKEE (reference sequence). The CDR3 has 15 residues. The V segment lost 4 bases and the J segment 3 bases; nucleotides outside the gene matches: 7. The CDR3 nucleotides are TGTGCCAGCAGCGGCGGGACAGGGTGGGACTATGGCTACACCTTC. The encoded protein is CASSGGTGWDYGYTF.

This rearrangement joins TRBV18 to TRBJ1-6; D possibly corresponds to TRBD1 (5 bases). This CDR3 is 12 amino acids long. V was shortened by 3 bases and J by 16 bases, with 13 bases between the two germline ends. The V gene's germline CDR1 is KGHSH and CDR2 LQKENI. The CDR3: CASSPTSGPLHF. CDR3 DNA sequence: TGTGCCAGCTCACCCACTTCGGGGCCACTCCACTTT.

This sequence joins TRBV5-4 and TRBJ2-1; 8 positions match TRBD2. Germline V CDR1 and CDR2: SGHNT, YYREEE (reference sequence). The CDR3 sequence is 16 residues long. Unmatched junction bases numbered 7, after V lost 5 bases and J lost 0 bases. The CDR3 here is CASRRIAGLSYNEQFF. The CDR3 DNA sequence: TGTGCCAGCAGACGGATAGCGGGGCTCTCCTACAATGAGCAGTTCTTC.

In its sample, this clone was seen once. V gene TRBV7-9 combines with J gene TRBJ1-2; 9 bases are shared with TRBD1. Per the germline V gene, CDR1 is SEHNR and CDR2 is FQNEAQ (reference sequence). CDR3 size: 14 residues. V was clipped by 5 bases and J by 6 bases; unmatched bases: 7. For the CDR3, the DNA is TGTGCCAGCAGCCCAAGCAGACAGGGGGATGGCTACACCTTC. Translated: CASSPSRQGDGYTF.

This rearrangement joins TRBV28 to TRBJ1-1, with D uncertain. The CDR3 contains 14 residues. With 6 bases removed from V and 1 base from J, the gap between germline ends came to 12 bases. Germline CDR1 reads MDHEN; CDR2 reads SYDVKM. For the CDR3, the DNA is TGTGCCAGCAGGTCCCAACGAACGAACACTGAAGCTTTCTTT. It translates to CASRSQRTNTEAFF.

In nucleotides, the CDR3 is TGCGCCAGCAGCCCCGTGGGAGGGGAAAACACCGGGGAGCTGTTTTTT. Its translation: CASSPVGGENTGELFF. This chain connects TRBV5-1 to TRBJ2-2; 7 positions agree with TRBD2. J lost 2 bases, V lost 4 bases, and 8 bases had no gene match. The CDR3 length is 16 residues. Germline values: CDR1 SGHRS, CDR2 YFSETQ.

This chain connects TRBV5-8 to TRBJ1-5; 7 bases are shared with TRBD1. CDR1 is SGHTS and CDR2 is YDEGEE in the germline V gene. V lost 4 bases, J lost 0 bases, and 4 bases stayed unmatched. This CDR3 contains 15 residues. CDR3 coding DNA: TGTGCCAGCAGCACTGACAGGGATAGCAATCAGCCCCAGCATTTT. Protein: CASSTDRDSNQPQHF.

This clone was seen only once. The chain employs TRBV13 and TRBJ1-1; no reliable D call. The CDR3 has 15 residues. The V end was cut by 1 base, the J end by 0 bases, with 9 bases between. Germline V CDR1 and CDR2: PRHDT, FYEKMQ (reference sequence). The CDR3 bases are TGTGCCAGCAGCTTAGTTGCCCGGATGAACACTGAAGCTTTCTTT. It codes for CASSLVARMNTEAFF.